This passage covers 5 T cell receptor beta chains from one sample sequenced in a study of T cell responses to AZD1222 COVID-19 vaccine. Method: immunoSEQ multiplex PCR; TCRdb's copy keeps in-frame clones and lacks some. The repertoire holds 95,000 to 150,000 clones, approximately 87% seen once, with roughly 3.5% in the top ten. The sequencing used peripheral blood, collected on day 0 of AZD1222 vaccination. All receptors derive from an adult in good health.

V gene TRBV27 combines with J gene TRBJ2-6, with D tentatively TRBD2 (5 bases). This CDR3 has 17 amino acids. V was cut by 3 bases and J by 0 bases, with 12 bases left in between. In germline, CDR1 is MNHEY, CDR2 SMNVEV (reference sequence). The chain's CDR3 is CASSLNLEVSGANVLTF. Written as DNA, the CDR3 is TGTGCCAGCAGTTTGAATTTGGAGGTCTCTGGGGCCAACGTCCTGACTTTC.

The V call is TRBV11-2, the J call TRBJ1-2; 11 nucleotides align to TRBD1. Per the germline V gene, CDR1 is SGHAT and CDR2 is FQNNGV. The CDR3 is 14 amino acids. With V trimmed by 2 bases and J by 8 bases, 4 bases remained unmatched. In DNA, the CDR3 is TGTGCCAGCAGCTTACAAGGACAGGGGGCCGGCTACACCTTC. Translation gives CASSLQGQGAGYTF. Full variable domain (outside the CDR3, taken from reference TRBV11-2 and TRBJ1-2): EAGVAQSPRYKIIEKRQSVAFWCNPISGHATLYWYQQILGQGPKLLIQFQNNGVVDDSQLPKDRFSAERLKGVDSTLKIQPAKLEDSAVYLCASSLQGQGAGYTFGSGTRLTVV.

The chain is built from TRBV2 and TRBJ2-7; perhaps TRBD1 as D (5 bases). Between the trimmed V and J ends, which lost 6 bases and 6 bases, there was a span of 15 bases. CDR1 and CDR2 (germline): SNHLY, FYNNEI. The CDR3 runs 13 residues. The CDR3 region has the DNA TGTGCCAGCAGCCATACGACAGAAGGCGAGCAGTACTTC. Translating gives CASSHTTEGEQYF.

The table lists this clone with a few counts. The J gene is TRBJ2-2, the V gene TRBV7-2, with 7 bases matching TRBD1. The CDR3 loop spans 15 amino acids. CDR1 is SGHTA and CDR2 is FQGNSA in the germline V gene. Losses at the gene ends were 2 bases for V and 3 bases for J; bases not matched to a gene: 3. The CDR3 DNA follows: TGTGCCAGCAGCTTATCGCAGGGGGACACCGGGGAGCTGTTTTTT. This gives the protein CASSLSQGDTGELFF.

The J gene is TRBJ2-7, the V gene TRBV18, with 8 nucleotides matching TRBD1. CDR1 and CDR2 (germline): KGHSH, LQKENI. The J segment lost 7 bases and the V segment lost 4 bases, leaving 3 bases of the junction unmatched. This CDR3 is built from 12 residues. CDR3 sequence: CASSQTGGEQYF. The CDR3 bases are TGTGCCAGCTCACAAACAGGGGGTGAGCAGTACTTC.